This T cell receptor (beta chain) was identified in a study of control samples from healthy donors and cancer patients. Clones were sequenced by immunoSEQ multiplex PCR, and TCRdb holds only the in-frame ones, with some missing. Found here are 95,000 to 130,000 clones, approximately 90% of them singletons; the top ten hold less than 3%. This clone appeared once. The sequenced sample consisted of blood. The sequence was collected from a woman in her 70s in good health.

The CDR3 bases are TGTGCCAGCAGCCAAGGGGGTACCATGAACACTGAAGCTTTCTTT. Protein sequence: CASSQGGTMNTEAFF. This chain links TRBV3-1 (or the pseudogene TRBV3-2) with TRBJ1-1, with unresolved D. The V end lost 1 base, the J end lost 0 bases, and 9 bases lay between the germline ends. The CDR3 covers 15 residues. CDR1 and CDR2 from the germline V gene are LGHDT and YNNKEL (reference sequence).